Included here is one T cell receptor (beta chain) sequence, with context. This record comes from a study of CD8 T cells in Susac syndrome. CDR1 and CDR2 from the germline V gene are MNHEY and SVGAGI. This CDR3 has 15 residues. V lost 0 bases, J lost 7 bases, and 6 bases stayed unmatched. The authors reverse transcribed roughly 0.5 to 1 ug RNA with random hexamers. An immunoSEQ multiplex PCR generated amplified TCR beta CDR3 products spanning 54 Vbeta and 13 Jbeta. Using its own MiXCR run on the immunoSEQ multiplex PCR reads, TCRdb lists one record per CDR3 protein. The sample shows 200,000 or so distinct CDR3 sequences, about 94% of them seen only once.

The specimen sequenced was CD8+ T cells from PBMCs. The V gene is TRBV6-5, the J gene TRBJ1-5, with 7 positions matching TRBD1. The sequence came from a human donor with multiple sclerosis. The DNA for the CDR3 is TGTGCCAGCAGTTACTCGATTACAGGGGAACAGCCCCAGCATTTT. Translating it yields CASSYSITGEQPQHF.